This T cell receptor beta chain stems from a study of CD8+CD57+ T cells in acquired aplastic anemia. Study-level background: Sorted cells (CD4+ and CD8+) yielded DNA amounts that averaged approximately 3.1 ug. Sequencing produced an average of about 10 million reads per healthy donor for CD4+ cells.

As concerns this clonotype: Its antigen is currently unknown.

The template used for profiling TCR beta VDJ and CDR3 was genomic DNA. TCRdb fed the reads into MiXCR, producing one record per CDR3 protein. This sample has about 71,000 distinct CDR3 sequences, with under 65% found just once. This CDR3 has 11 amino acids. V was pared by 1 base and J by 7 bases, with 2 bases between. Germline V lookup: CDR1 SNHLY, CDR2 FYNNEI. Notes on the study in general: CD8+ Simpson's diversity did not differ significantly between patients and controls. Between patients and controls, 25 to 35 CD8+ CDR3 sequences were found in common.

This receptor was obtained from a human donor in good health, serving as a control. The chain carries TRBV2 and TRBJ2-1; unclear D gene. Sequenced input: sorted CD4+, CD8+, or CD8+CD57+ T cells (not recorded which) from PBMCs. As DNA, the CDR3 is TGTGCCAGCAGTGAAGGAAATGAGCAGTTCTTC. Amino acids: CASSEGNEQFF.